These T cell receptor beta chains were read from a single sample in a study of beta chain features in type 1 diabetes. The repertoire was sequenced with immunoSEQ multiplex PCR; TCRdb's copy has only in-frame clones and lacks some. The sample lists 300,000 to 400,000 clones; roughly 12% were seen once. Specimen: naive CD4+ T cells from blood. All receptors derive from a man between 18 and 35 years old in good health. Each CDR3 is given with its conserved first and last residue. Fields, in order: J gene, D gene, clone size, V gene, CDR3 DNA, CDR3 protein. D genes are given only for firm matches. Where a row states a size, it is once, few, many or the class of an expanded clone; other rows omit it.

TRBJ2-2 TRBD1 NA TRBV11-2 TGTGCCAGCAGCTTACGACAGGGTCGCGGGGAGCTGTTTTTT CASSLRQGRGELFF
TRBJ2-3 TRBD2 few TRBV9 TGTGCCAGCAGCCCCTCCCCCGGACTAGCGGGGGGAGCAGCAGATACGCAGTATTTT CASSPSPGLAGGAADTQYF
TRBJ2-2 TRBD2 NA TRBV5-1 TGCGCCAGCAGCTTGAGCGGGAGGGCCAAGGACACCGGGGAGCTGTTTTTT CASSLSGRAKDTGELFF
TRBJ1-2 NA few TRBV7-2 TGTGCCAGCAGCCCGGGGGTTGGAAGGGGAGGCTACACCTTC CASSPGVGRGGYTF
TRBJ2-1 NA NA TRBV6-5 TGTGCCACTAGGATATATGAGCAGTTCTTC CATRIYEQFF
TRBJ2-1 NA few TRBV25-1 TGTGCCAGCAGTGACCAGGGGCCGAGGGAGCAGTTCTTC CASSDQGPREQFF
TRBJ2-1 NA few TRBV21-1 TGTGCCAGCAGCATCGCGGACAGCTTGTACAATGAGCAGTTCTTC CASSIADSLYNEQFF
TRBJ2-5 TRBD1 NA TRBV27 TGTGCCAGCAGCCAGGGGGCGGGAGAGACCCAGTACTTC CASSQGAGETQYF
TRBJ1-2 NA NA TRBV5-4 TGTGCCAGCAGCTACCGCGGTGGGTATGGCTACACCTTC CASSYRGGYGYTF
TRBJ2-1 TRBD2 few TRBV9 TGTGCCAGCAGCGGGACTAGCGGGATCGATCCATCCTACAATGAGCAGTTCTTC CASSGTSGIDPSYNEQFF
TRBJ2-5 TRBD2 NA TRBV30 TGTGCCTGGAGCGAGGGGACTAGCGGGGCTACGAAGCAGTACTTC CAWSEGTSGATKQYF
TRBJ2-1 TRBD2 NA TRBV7-3 TGTGCCAGCAGCTCCCTTCTAGGGGTGGGAGGGGCTGCTGAGCAGTTCTTC CASSSLLGVGGAAEQFF
TRBJ2-1 NA NA TRBV20-1 TGCAGTGCTAGTCTAGGTGAGCAGTTCTTC CSASLGEQFF
TRBJ2-3 TRBD1 few TRBV12-5 TGTGCTAGTGGCCCGGGACAGGGGAGGCCAGATACGCAGTATTTT CASGPGQGRPDTQYF
TRBJ1-1 TRBD1 NA TRBV19 TGTGCCTCGAACACCCAGGGGGTGAACACTGAAGCTTTCTTT CASNTQGVNTEAFF
TRBJ1-4 NA NA TRBV7-2 TGTGCCAGCAGCTTCCAGGGGACTAATGAAAAACTGTTTTTT CASSFQGTNEKLFF
TRBJ2-7 NA few TRBV18 TGTGCCAGCTCACCCAGCGAAACCTACGAGCAGTACTTC CASSPSETYEQYF
TRBJ1-2 NA few TRBV20-1 TGCAGTGCCAGGGGCCAGGGCGGCTACACCTTC CSARGQGGYTF
TRBJ1-2 NA few TRBV4-2 TGTGCCAGCAGCCAAGGACAGGTCAACTATGGCTACACCTTC CASSQGQVNYGYTF
TRBJ1-6 NA NA TRBV7-9 TGTGCCAGCAGCTTAGTGGGCAGGGCGAAAAATTCACCCCTCCACTTT CASSLVGRAKNSPLHF
TRBJ2-5 NA few TRBV5-6 TGTGCCAGCAGCTGGTCAGGGTGGCGAGAGACCCAGTACTTC CASSWSGWRETQYF
TRBJ1-2 TRBD1 NA TRBV28 TGTGCCAGCAAAGGGACAGGTGGCTACACCTTC CASKGTGGYTF
TRBJ2-1 NA few TRBV7-9 TGTGCCAGCAGCTCAGGGGGGTGGGGGGAACGGTACAATGAGCAGTTCTTC CASSSGGWGERYNEQFF
TRBJ1-5 TRBD1 NA TRBV30 TGTGCCTGGAGTGTGTGGCAGGGGGCATTGGGTCAGCCCCAGCATTTT CAWSVWQGALGQPQHF
TRBJ2-5 NA few TRBV7-8 TGTGCCAGCAGCTACTCTCTGGGAGGGGGGGAGACCCAGTACTTC CASSYSLGGGETQYF
TRBJ2-4 NA few TRBV5-6 TGTGCCAGCAGCTTTATGAGTTTTCTAGCCAAAAACATTCAGTACTTC CASSFMSFLAKNIQYF
TRBJ2-1 TRBD2 few TRBV7-2 TGTGCCAGCAGCCTCGACGGGACTAGATACAATGAGCAGTTCTTC CASSLDGTRYNEQFF
TRBJ2-5 TRBD2 once TRBV11-1 TGTGCCAGCAGCTCCGCGGGGCTAGCGGGGGAGACCCAGTACTTC CASSSAGLAGETQYF
TRBJ2-2 TRBD1 NA TRBV9 TGTGCCAGCAGCGCCGGGACAGGGGGTTTCACCGGGGAGCTGTTTTTT CASSAGTGGFTGELFF
TRBJ1-5 NA few TRBV28 TGTGCCAGCTCCATAGTTTCGCCCCAGCATTTT CASSIVSPQHF
TRBJ1-6 NA NA TRBV11-1 TGTGCCAGCAGCCTTGACAAACCCCGGGGTCAAAAGTCACCCCTCCACTTT CASSLDKPRGQKSPLHF
TRBJ1-4 TRBD1 few TRBV7-9 TGTGCCAGCAGCTACTCCGGGACAGGGCTTAATGAAAAACTGTTTTTT CASSYSGTGLNEKLFF
TRBJ2-1 NA NA TRBV6-6 TGTGCCAGCAGTCCCTTAAGACTAGATCGTGAGCAGTTCTTC CASSPLRLDREQFF
TRBJ2-7 TRBD1 few TRBV7-9 TGTGCCAGCAGCCGGGACAGGGGCTACGAGCAGTACTTC CASSRDRGYEQYF
TRBJ2-1 TRBD1 few TRBV7-2 TGTGCCAGCAGCGCCGGGACAGGGGTGTACAATGAGCAGTTCTTC CASSAGTGVYNEQFF
TRBJ2-2 NA NA TRBV7-2 TGTGCCAGCAGCCCCCACCTCAGCAGGATGAACACCGGGGAGCTGTTTTTT CASSPHLSRMNTGELFF
TRBJ1-3 TRBD1 NA TRBV5-1 TGCGCCAGCAGCCCCAAGAGGACAGGGTCAGACACCATATATTTT CASSPKRTGSDTIYF
TRBJ2-1 TRBD2 NA TRBV27 TGTGCCAGCAGTGCAAGGACTAGCGGGGACAATGAGCAGTTCTTC CASSARTSGDNEQFF
TRBJ2-7 TRBD2 NA TRBV28 TGTGCCAGCAGGGGGACTAGCGGGTACGAGCAGTACTTC CASRGTSGYEQYF
TRBJ2-2 TRBD1 few TRBV10-3 TGTGCCATCAGAGCAGGGGGTAGAGACACCGGGGAGCTGTTTTTT CAIRAGGRDTGELFF
TRBJ1-3 TRBD1 few TRBV28 TGTGCCAGCAGCCAACACAGGGGGCTGGGGTCTGGAAACACCATATATTTT CASSQHRGLGSGNTIYF
TRBJ1-2 NA NA TRBV28 TGTGCCAGCAGTTTAGGCTCCTATGGCTACACCTTC CASSLGSYGYTF
TRBJ1-4 TRBD1 NA TRBV7-9 TGTGCCAGCAGCTTAGGGCGTGACGACAGGGTGGAAAAACTGTTTTTT CASSLGRDDRVEKLFF
TRBJ2-3 TRBD2 NA TRBV9 TGTGCCAGCACCACGGGACTAGCGGGCACAGATACGCAGTATTTT CASTTGLAGTDTQYF
TRBJ1-6 TRBD1 NA TRBV4-3 TGCGCCAGCAGCCAAGATAGACAGGGCAGCTCACCCCTCCACTTT CASSQDRQGSSPLHF
TRBJ2-1 NA few TRBV4-3 TGCGCCAGCAGCCAAGAGGGGGCCGTTCCGTTCTTC CASSQEGAVPFF
TRBJ1-1 TRBD1 NA TRBV6-5 TGTGCCAGCATGGGACAGGGGGCGCCGGGCACTGAAGCTTTCTTT CASMGQGAPGTEAFF
TRBJ2-1 NA few TRBV29-1 TGCAGCGTTGAAGAGAGAGGTTACAATGAGCAGTTCTTC CSVEERGYNEQFF
TRBJ2-1 TRBD2 NA TRBV6-6 TGTGCCAGCAGTTTTTTCCCGGGGGGTAACAATGAGCAGTTCTTC CASSFFPGGNNEQFF
TRBJ2-7 TRBD1 NA TRBV10-3 TGTGCCATCAACGGACAGGGCCACTACGAGCAGTACTTC CAINGQGHYEQYF
TRBJ1-2 NA NA TRBV6-5 TGTGCCAGCAGTTACGCGGGGAGCGGCTACACCTTC CASSYAGSGYTF
TRBJ2-5 TRBD2 few TRBV7-9 TGTGCCAGCAACACTCCGGGACTAGCAACGGAGACCCAGTACTTC CASNTPGLATETQYF
TRBJ2-7 NA NA TRBV18 TGTGCCAGCTCACCACCTCCAAACTACGAGCAGTACTTC CASSPPPNYEQYF
TRBJ2-1 TRBD2 NA TRBV7-2 TGTGCCAGCAGCTCCGATAGCGGGGGATACAATGAGCAGTTCTTC CASSSDSGGYNEQFF